The present T cell receptor (beta chain) was sequenced within a study of control samples from healthy donors and cancer patients. The data were produced by immunoSEQ multiplex PCR, yet TCRdb's version contains in-frame clones alone and is incomplete. The sample lists 100,000 to 150,000 clones; roughly 92% were seen once. Per the germline V gene, CDR1 is MNHNS and CDR2 is SASEGT. V lost 4 bases to trimming and J lost 0 bases, with 16 bases between them. The length of the CDR3 is 17 residues. V gene TRBV6-1 combines with J gene TRBJ2-1, with D tentatively TRBD2 (6 bases). The clonotype was recovered from a man older than 75 with head and neck cancer. The sample comprised PBMCs. CDR3 in amino acids: CASSVIYGGDSYNEQFF. The CDR3 DNA reads as TGTGCCAGCAGTGTCATTTACGGAGGGGACTCCTACAATGAGCAGTTCTTC.